This T cell receptor beta chain is drawn from a study of CD8+CD57+ T cells in acquired aplastic anemia. On the study more broadly: The sorted CD4+ and CD8+ cells yielded an average around 3 ug of DNA. Average CD4+ read depth in healthy donors was roughly 10 million reads.

As regards this clonotype: Its target is unknown.

CDR3 length equals 18 residues. After removal of 3 bases from V and 5 bases from J, the junction contained 15 bases not matched to a gene. Germline loops: CDR1 PRHDT, CDR2 FYEKMQ (reference sequence). Template material for TCR beta VDJ and CDR3 profiling consisted of genomic DNA. Using its own MiXCR run on the reads, TCRdb lists one record per CDR3 protein. The table has about 210,000 distinct CDR3 sequences, 30% to 35% seen once; the top ten hold approximately 1.2%. Study-level points and caveats: The number of CD8+ CDR3 sequences shared by patients and controls was twenty-nine.

What was sequenced was sorted CD4+, CD8+, or CD8+CD57+ T cells (not recorded which) from PBMCs. The clonotype originates from a human donor in good health, serving as a control. The V gene is TRBV13, the J gene TRBJ2-1; 8 nucleotides match TRBD2. As DNA, the CDR3 is TGTGCCAGCAGCTTGCGGGTAGCGGGGATTGTGGTGGACAATGAGCAGTTCTTC. This translates into CASSLRVAGIVVDNEQFF.